The source of this T cell receptor (beta chain) is a study of T cells in Graves' hyperthyroidism and ophthalmopathy (dated by TCRdb to between 2018 and 2021). Regarding the study in general: Peripheral blood was sampled at the time of initial diagnosis, prior to any treatment. In about 6 Graves' hyperthyroidism patients, the study also compared T-cell repertoires from thyroid tissue with T-cell repertoires from blood. Prospective prediction of ophthalmopathy was tested in an independent validation cohort consisting of some 20 hyperthyroidism patients and approximately 16 patients who later progressed to ophthalmopathy. Following sampling, methimazole starting at 30 mg daily was given to hyperthyroidism patients, and high-dose intravenous methylprednisolone was given to ophthalmopathy patients. For training and testing, the approximately 97 patients in the discovery cohort were randomly divided in a 7:3 ratio. A discovery cohort of fewer than 110 patients, roughly 40 with Graves' ophthalmopathy and approximately 60 with stable Graves' hyperthyroidism, was used to find distinguishing TCR V-J signatures. TCR Vbeta CDR3 sequencing of 130 to 150 peripheral blood samples (over 40 ophthalmopathy, roughly 72 hyperthyroidism and 17 progressor patients) is reported in the paper.

Moderately to severely active disease, a Clinical Activity Score of at least 3, a NOSPECS grade of at least 4, and a duration under 3 months were present in ophthalmopathy patients. The study excluded patients with uncontrolled infections, other autoimmune diseases, pregnancy or lactation. Diagnoses relied on clinical symptoms, serum thyroxine and TRAb, thyroid ultrasound and orbital computed tomography. Ficoll-Paque density gradient centrifugation was used to isolate PBMCs from around 10 ml of fresh peripheral blood. Total RNA was extracted using Trizol reagent, and RNA quality was assessed on an Agilent 2100 Bioanalyzer. Results and caveats for the whole study, not just this receptor: Most expanded thyroid clonotypes (frequency above 0.001) were also detected in blood, suggesting blood repertoires may reflect thyroid immune responses. During validation, the model predicted progression to ophthalmopathy a median of around 6 months ahead of onset, with around 65% sensitivity and 72.22% specificity. No statistical method was used to set the sample size in advance, and investigators knew the group allocation. A 13 V-J signature model separated ophthalmopathy from stable hyperthyroidism, with around 88% sensitivity and just under 84% specificity in cross-validation and 80%/75% in testing.

Amplification of TCR beta CDR3 regions was carried out from RNA transcripts. For the first round of RT-PCR on the TCR CDR3, the HTBI primer set was used together with the Qiagen OneStep RT-PCR kit. A second multiplex PCR round built the libraries, followed by size selection and purification. Paired-end sequencing of the libraries was performed with 100 bp reads on an Illumina HiSeq2000. Per the original workflow: SOAPnuke was used to process the raw data, with reads discarded if the reads contained adapters or uncalled bases, had a mean Phred below 15, or lacked an exact constant-primer or identifier match. High-quality paired reads were merged using COPE v1.2.5, and each unique nucleotide sequence was defined as a clonotype. MiTCR v1.1 was used to align clonotypes to the IMGT TRBV, TRBD and TRBJ reference segments. Only V-J combinations with frequency above 0.0001, covering 99% to 99.2% of repertoires, were analysed. A TCS score was defined as the ratio between F50 (clonal expansion) and ExV (chaos), using BLOSUM62-based TCRdist between CDR3 peptides within each V-J. Welch's t-statistics and random forest reduced approximately 520 V-J features to roughly 13, which were used in a naive Bayes classifier (R e1071). Through fastp at Q25 and MiXCR, TCRdb rebuilt clones from the public reads, retaining in-frame beta chains. Every CDR3 protein is listed once, alongside the most common genes and DNA of its rows. It is TCRdb's table, rather than the study itself, that gives the V and J calls and clone size. The sample records hundreds of thousands of distinct CDR3 sequences, approximately 23% of which are singletons. Of the sample, around 54% falls within the top ten clones.

This clonotype came up many times. The target of this receptor is not known. No clone much larger than this one lies a single base away; base qualities are absent. Trimming takes 6 bases off V and 2 bases off J; junction bases not matched to a gene: 2. The CDR3 has 13 amino acids, counting the end cysteine and phenylalanine. Only the CDR3 DNA is retained, 39 bases long and in frame from the first base. Via the germline V gene, CDR1 is SNHLY and CDR2 FYNNEI. This sequence originates from a woman in her seventies with Graves' ophthalmopathy. The rearranged chain carries TRBV2 and TRBJ2-5, with 8 junctional bases fitting TRBD2. Input material: blood. CDR3 protein: CASSRLAQETQYF. The DNA is as follows: TGTGCCAGCAGCCGACTAGCGCAAGAGACCCAGTACTTC.